A selection of T cell receptor beta chains follows, all from one sample in a study of blood T cell repertoires in COVID-19. Using immunoSEQ multiplex PCR, the repertoire was profiled, and TCRdb retains in-frame clones only, with some absent. The table includes approximately 23,000 clones, 90% detected once. Source material: peripheral blood. The receptors here all came from a man aged 65-85 years with acute or convalescent COVID-19. The CDR3 runs from the conserved cysteine through the conserved F or W. The D gene is left open where the match is weak. Rows give clone size only sometimes, using once, few, many, or a class for an expanded clone.

clone_size	d_call	v_call	j_call	cdr3_aa	cdr3_nt
.	TRBD1	TRBV7-7	TRBJ2-1	CASTETTGGGEQFF	TGTGCTAGCACCGAGACGACAGGGGGGGGTGAGCAGTTCTTC
.	TRBD1	TRBV3-1/TRBV3-2	TRBJ1-1	CASRNTGTANTEAFF	TGTGCCAGCAGAAACACCGGGACAGCGAACACTGAAGCTTTCTTT
.	TRBD2	TRBV7-2	TRBJ2-7	CASSTSGGPSEQYF	TGTGCCAGCAGCACTAGCGGGGGGCCCTCCGAGCAGTACTTC
once	TRBD2	TRBV29-1	TRBJ2-4	CSVTSGAKNIQYF	TGCAGCGTTACTAGCGGGGCCAAAAACATTCAGTACTTC
.	.	TRBV11-2	TRBJ1-3	CASSSSASSGNTIYF	TGTGCCAGCAGCTCATCGGCTAGCTCTGGAAACACCATATATTTT
.	TRBD1	TRBV5-4	TRBJ2-7	CASSTTGTGLGEQYF	TGTGCCAGCAGCACAACTGGGACAGGGTTGGGCGAGCAGTACTTC
.	TRBD2	TRBV11-2	TRBJ2-1	CASSLVGGGAPYNEQFF	TGTGCCAGCAGCCTCGTTGGCGGGGGAGCGCCCTACAATGAGCAGTTCTTC
.	.	TRBV2	TRBJ2-1	CASSPLLSRGNEQFF	TGTGCCAGCAGCCCCCTCCTGTCCAGGGGCAATGAGCAGTTCTTC
.	TRBD2	TRBV5-1	TRBJ2-5	CASSAGTTTKETQYF	TGCGCCAGCAGCGCCGGGACTACAACTAAAGAGACCCAGTACTTC
.	TRBD1	TRBV6-5	TRBJ2-1	CASRGRTGSNNEQFF	TGTGCCAGCAGGGGTCGGACAGGGTCGAACAATGAGCAGTTCTTC
.	.	TRBV27	TRBJ1-4	CASSAGGPPNEKLFF	TGTGCCAGCAGTGCCGGGGGGCCCCCAAATGAAAAACTGTTTTTT
.	.	TRBV3-1/TRBV3-2	TRBJ1-1	CASSQTGTEAFF	TGTGCCAGCAGCCAAACAGGGACTGAAGCTTTCTTT
.	TRBD1	TRBV27	TRBJ1-1	CASKVDRGWNTEAFF	TGTGCCAGCAAGGTGGACAGGGGTTGGAACACTGAAGCTTTCTTT
few	TRBD2	TRBV13	TRBJ2-7	CASSLIGRYEQYF	TGTGCCAGCAGCTTAATCGGGAGGTACGAGCAGTACTTC
.	.	TRBV6-2/TRBV6-3	TRBJ2-7	CASSRPQSWSYEQYF	TGTGCCAGCAGCCGACCTCAGAGCTGGAGCTACGAGCAGTACTTC
.	TRBD2	TRBV6-2/TRBV6-3	TRBJ2-7	CASSDNGRFSSEQYF	TGTGCCAGCAGTGACAACGGGAGGTTTTCGTCCGAGCAGTACTTC
.	TRBD1	TRBV29-1	TRBJ2-1	CSVGPTGYRNEQFF	TGCAGCGTTGGACCGACAGGGTATAGGAATGAGCAGTTCTTC
.	.	TRBV18	TRBJ1-3	CASSPSQGSSGNTIYF	TGTGCCAGCTCACCGTCCCAGGGTAGCTCTGGAAACACCATATATTTT
.	.	TRBV5-1	TRBJ1-6	CASSPTPGMVNSPLHF	TGCGCCAGCAGCCCCACCCCGGGGATGGTTAATTCACCCCTCCACTTT
.	.	TRBV11-2	TRBJ2-7	CASSLWTDRPGEQYF	TGTGCCAGCAGCTTATGGACAGACCGGCCGGGCGAGCAGTACTTC